Sequencing of this TCR beta chain was carried out in a study of T-cell reconstitution after alpha-beta-depleted transplantation in children. A TCRbeta library incorporating unique molecular identifiers was prepared. MiXCR, run by TCRdb on the PCR reads, gives a single entry per CDR3 protein. This table holds about 600,000 distinct CDR3 sequences, roughly 10% found once. Many counts were recorded for this clonotype. Trimming took 6 bases from V and 5 from J, leaving 13 bases between them. The CDR3 consists of 13 residues. This TCR was recovered from a human donor who donated a stem cell graft to a child with acute myeloid leukemia. This chain connects TRBV12-3 or TRBV12-4 to TRBJ1-2; D is perhaps TRBD1 (5 bases). Source: PBMCs from the stem cell graft donor, taken from the stem cell graft. The CDR3 protein is CASSYDSSYGYTF. The CDR3 DNA sequence: TGTGCCAGCAGCTATGACAGTTCTTATGGCTACACCTTC.